This entry lists 9 T cell receptor beta chains sequenced from one sample in a study of blood T cells in healthy people across ages (dated by TCRdb to the mid-2010s). Library creation used 5' RACE. The sample was run on an Illumina HiSeq 2500. The second PCR ran for about 6 to 12 cycles and used a J-beta primer mix along with a sample-barcoded 5' primer. TCRdb trimmed the raw reads at Q25, called clones with MiXCR and kept productive beta chains. Entries that share a CDR3 protein sequence are merged under the most common genes and DNA. A total of 700,000 to 800,000 distinct CDR3 sequences appear in this sample, roughly two fifths of them only once. Roughly 19% of the sample belongs to the ten largest clones. The material sequenced was blood. The receptors here all came from a woman in her fifties or sixties in good health.

V is TRBV2 and J is TRBJ1-2; D call uncertain. Germline CDR1 and CDR2: SNHLY and FYNNEI. The V end lost 4 bases, the J end lost 4 bases, and 10 bases lay between the germline ends. There are 13 residues in the CDR3. CDR3 amino acids: CASSGSDFYGYTF. CDR3 bases: TGTGCCAGCAGTGGATCGGACTTCTATGGCTACACCTTC.

This clonotype was seen a few times. The chain is built from TRBV24-1 and TRBJ2-1, with a possible D match to TRBD2 (6 bases). V was trimmed by 4 bases and J by 0 bases, leaving 12 bases between them. Germline-derived CDR1 and CDR2 are KGHDR and SFDVKD. The CDR3 spans 16 residues. The CDR3 DNA is TGTGCCACCAGTGACCTCCACGGGAGCTCCTACAATGAGCAGTTCTTC. Translating it yields CATSDLHGSSYNEQFF.

This clonotype occurred a few times. The chain links TRBV20-1 to TRBJ2-6, with TRBD1 identical over 9 bases. This CDR3 is built from 16 residues. CDR1 and CDR2 (germline): DFQATT, SNEGSKA (reference sequence). V dropped 4 bases and J dropped 2; count of bases not matched to a gene: 6. The chain's CDR3 is CSANRGLVAGANVLTF. The CDR3 bases are TGCAGTGCTAACAGGGGGCTAGTAGCTGGGGCCAACGTCCTGACTTTC.

This clonotype appeared a few times. The gene calls are TRBV6-5 and TRBJ2-5; D is unclear. The DNA end is a closer match to TRBJ2-7, so the J assignment may be wrong. CDR3 length equals 12 residues. Germline loops: CDR1 MNHEY, CDR2 SVGAGI. Written as DNA, the CDR3 is TGTGCCAGCAGTTACTGGGGTTACGAGCAGTACTTC. Encoded protein: CASSYWGYEQYF.

This clonotype appeared a few times. The chain combines TRBV29-1 with TRBJ2-1; 8 positions match TRBD2. TRBJ2-7 matches the DNA end more closely, so the J call is doubtful. Germline loops: CDR1 SQVTM, CDR2 ANQGSEA. The CDR3 has 14 residues. CDR3 protein: CSESGTSSYNEQYF. The CDR3 coding sequence is TGCAGCGAGTCCGGGACTAGTTCCTACAATGAGCAGTACTTC.

The chain uses TRBV6-5 and TRBJ2-2; TRBD1 matches at 10 bases. The CDR3 is 16 residues long. CDR1 MNHEY and CDR2 SVGAGI come from the germline V gene. Trimming cost V 6 bases and J 0 bases; bases outside gene matches: 4. The CDR3 DNA sequence: TGTGCCAGCAGCATAGGACAGGGGGCGAACACCGGGGAGCTGTTTTTT. The encoded protein is CASSIGQGANTGELFF.

This chain joins TRBV2 and TRBJ2-3; D is perhaps TRBD2 (6 bases). The CDR3 contains 15 residues. Germline CDR1 reads SNHLY; CDR2 reads FYNNEI. Trimming shortened V by 4 bases and J by 0 bases, and 11 bases separated the two germline ends. The CDR3 protein is CASSGAGISTDTQYF. CDR3 nucleotides: TGTGCCAGCAGTGGTGCGGGAATAAGCACAGATACGCAGTATTTT.

The chain joins TRBV11-2 to TRBJ2-4; TRBD1 agrees at 8 bases. Germline trimming cut 2 bases from V and 6 bases from J; bases unmatched to any gene: 6. Germline-derived CDR1 and CDR2 are SGHAT and FQNNGV. This CDR3 region has 15 residues. The chain's CDR3 is CASSLRTGPGNIQYF. As DNA, the CDR3 is TGTGCCAGCAGCTTACGGACAGGGCCCGGAAACATTCAGTACTTC.

This clonotype was detected only once. J is TRBJ2-2 and V is TRBV12-3 or TRBV12-4; weak D call: TRBD2 (7 bases). V was cut by 6 bases and J by 0 bases, with 26 bases left in between. CDR3 size: 20 residues. CDR3 sequence: CASRRRGRAGAGSNTGELFF. In DNA form, the CDR3 reads TGTGCCAGCAGACGTCGCGGCAGGGCGGGGGCGGGATCGAACACCGGGGAGCTGTTTTTT.